This TCR beta chain was identified in a study of human T cells and chemical hapten exposure. Turning to the study itself: Per-sample TCR yields varied mainly from small pooled library volume differences.

Regarding the study as a whole: TCRs at high frequency, those above 1 in 1000, did not change with DPC sensitization.

This clonotype was seen ten or more times. Its target is not known. Unique molecular identifiers were affixed to discrete cDNA molecules within the library. Authors' data handling: With a range of about 23,224 to 700,000, the median per sample was about 92,000 TCRs. TCRdb itself ran the RACE reads through MiXCR, one entry per CDR3 protein. The V and J calls come from TCRdb's annotation, not from the publication. This repertoire shows roughly 75,000 distinct CDR3 sequences, 7% to 9.5% found once; its top ten account for around 1.7%. Time point denoted: healthy volunteer bleed at 6 weeks. Extraction yielded total RNA from whole blood (unfractionated). This receptor was identified in a female donor in good health. Some clones in this sample may be carry-over from other donors' samples. The sample was whole blood.

CDR3 sequence (DNA): TGTGCCAGCAGGGACGGGAACACAGATACGCAGTATTTT. The encoded protein is CASRDGNTDTQYF. The chain couples TRBV12-3 or TRBV12-4 to TRBJ2-3, with D perhaps matching TRBD2 (5 bases). With 6 bases removed from V and 2 bases from J, the gap between germline ends came to 9 bases. The CDR3 is 13 amino acids.